This TCR beta chain is from a study of a mutant IDH1 vaccine in newly diagnosed glioma. This sample's time point: baseline, week 1 (first vaccination visit). Treatment noted: pre-vaccination baseline after standard-of-care therapy. From germline, CDR1 is SGHRS and CDR2 YFSETQ. Trimming took off 2 bases at V and 2 bases at J, with 11 bases between the two ends. The CDR3 has 15 amino acids. Using immunoSEQ multiplex PCR, the repertoire was profiled, and TCRdb retains in-frame clones only, with some absent. The sample shows roughly 51,000 clones, roughly 85% of them seen only once. The rearrangement uses TRBV5-1 and TRBJ1-5; a possible D gene is TRBD1 (5 bases). This clonotype was sampled from a man in his forties or fifties with glioma. Sequenced material: PBMCs, taken from a glioma patient treated with radiotherapy, temozolomide or both. The CDR3 protein is CASSLGQGGNQPQHF. CDR3 bases: TGCGCCAGCAGCTTAGGGCAGGGTGGCAATCAGCCCCAGCATTTT.